The 32 T cell receptor beta chains given below trace back to one sample, sequenced in a study of T cell changes during pregnancy in multiple sclerosis. The protocol was immunoSEQ multiplex PCR, while the TCRdb copy is restricted to in-frame clones and leaves out a portion. The table records tens of thousands of clones, roughly nine tenths of them present only once. This specimen consisted of CD4+ T cells from peripheral blood mononuclear cells, obtained after pregnancy. These TCRs come from a female donor with multiple sclerosis, enrolled in a pregnancy study.

The V gene is TRBV4-1, the J gene TRBJ1-6, with D tentatively TRBD1 (6 bases). The CDR3 consists of 16 residues. Deletions cut 2 bases from V and 9 bases from J, with 17 bases between. Germline V gene sequence: CDR1 MGHRA, CDR2 YSYEKL. CDR3 nucleotides: TGCGCCAGCAGCCAAACACAGGGAGCTCGAGTTTCACCCCTCCACTTT. Its protein product is CASSQTQGARVSPLHF.

J is TRBJ2-7 and V is TRBV2; D may be TRBD1 (6 bases). Germline V CDR1 and CDR2: SNHLY, FYNNEI. The CDR3 length is 15 residues. V was clipped by 6 bases and J by 3 bases, with 18 bases between them. The CDR3 coding sequence is TGTGCCAGCAGCCCGTATACTACAGGGAGCTACGAGCAGTACTTC. This sequence encodes CASSPYTTGSYEQYF.

This clone was observed once. This chain connects TRBV5-4 to TRBJ1-1; TRBD1 matches 9 bases. CDR1 SGHNT and CDR2 YYREEE come from the germline V gene (reference sequence). The CDR3 is 14 residues long. Unmatched junction bases numbered 6, after V lost 4 bases and J lost 5 bases. The DNA of the CDR3 is TGTGCCAGCAGCATCGGACAGGGGAGGACTGAAGCTTTCTTT. Translating it yields CASSIGQGRTEAFF.

J is TRBJ2-2 and V is TRBV4-2, with a weak D call TRBD2 (6 bases). Germline assignment: CDR1 LGHNA and CDR2 YNFKEQ. There are 20 residues in the CDR3. Trimming cost V 4 bases and J 0 bases, with 24 bases left between them. CDR3 sequence: CASSPGTPFLAISNTGELFF. The CDR3 coding sequence is TGTGCCAGCAGCCCTGGGACCCCCTTTCTAGCGATTTCGAACACCGGGGAGCTGTTTTTT.

The chain joins TRBV30 to TRBJ1-6; the D is unclear. The CDR3 is made up of 13 amino acids. Germline V gives CDR1 GTSNPN, CDR2 SVGIG (reference sequence). V was pared by 0 bases and J by 7 bases, with 7 bases between. DNA for the CDR3: TGTGCCTGGAGTGTAGACAACAATTCACCCCTCCACTTT. Its translation is CAWSVDNNSPLHF.

The J gene is TRBJ1-4, the V gene TRBV28, with 7 bases matching TRBD1. V shed 7 bases, J shed 6 bases, and the junction held 8 bases outside the gene matches. The CDR3 runs 14 residues. From germline, CDR1 is MDHEN and CDR2 SYDVKM. The DNA of the CDR3 is TGTGCCAGCACCTCAGGGGGGCAAGATGAAAAACTGTTTTTT. This translates into CASTSGGQDEKLFF.

The chain has TRBV19 and TRBJ1-2; 12 bases match TRBD1. This CDR3 has 15 residues. The junction had 5 bases not matched to a gene; V was cut back by 3 bases and J by 6 bases. Germline values: CDR1 LNHDA, CDR2 SQIVND (reference sequence). The CDR3 loop reads CASSIGDRGRNGYTF. For the CDR3, the DNA is TGTGCCAGTAGTATTGGGGACAGGGGGCGAAATGGCTACACCTTC.

V and J are TRBV5-1 and TRBJ2-7; TRBD2 aligns across 7 bases. This CDR3 has 16 amino acids. Germline trimming cut 4 bases from V and 0 bases from J; bases unmatched to any gene: 10. CDR1 and CDR2 from the germline V gene are SGHRS and YFSETQ. CDR3 amino acids: CASSHISGLSSYEQYF. The CDR3 DNA follows: TGCGCCAGCAGCCACATTAGCGGGTTAAGCTCCTACGAGCAGTACTTC.

The rearrangement uses TRBV7-2 and TRBJ1-2; D remains unclear. The V and J ends lost 1 base and 3 bases respectively, with 9 bases between them. The CDR3 has 14 amino acids. Germline V CDR1 and CDR2: SGHTA, FQGNSA. The chain's CDR3 is CASSLDSPHYGYTF. In DNA form, the CDR3 reads TGTGCCAGCAGCTTAGACAGCCCTCACTATGGCTACACCTTC.

The chain recombines TRBV7-8 with TRBJ2-1; D is possibly TRBD1 (5 bases). V gave up 2 bases and J gave up 6 bases, with 8 bases separating them. The germline V gene encodes CDR1 SGHVS and CDR2 FQNEAQ. The CDR3 loop spans 13 amino acids. CDR3 in DNA: TGTGCCAGCAGCTTACAGGGAAGCAATGAGCAGTTCTTC. Translated, it gives CASSLQGSNEQFF.

CDR3 in DNA: TGTGCCAGCAGCCGAATGGGACAGGTATTCTACGAGCAGTACTTC. It translates to CASSRMGQVFYEQYF. This sequence joins TRBV11-2 and TRBJ2-7; TRBD1 agrees at 8 bases. The CDR3 totals 15 residues. V dropped 5 bases and J dropped 3; count of bases not matched to a gene: 9. In germline, CDR1 is SGHAT, CDR2 FQNNGV.

This rearrangement joins TRBV10-3 to TRBJ2-7; 9 bases agree with TRBD1. The CDR3 contains 14 residues. Germline-derived CDR1 and CDR2 are ENHRY and SYGVKD. After removal of 5 bases from V and 2 bases from J, the junction contained 4 bases not matched to a gene. CDR3 sequence reads: CAISQDRGPYEQYF. The CDR3 DNA sequence: TGTGCCATCAGTCAGGACAGGGGTCCCTACGAGCAGTACTTC.

The rearrangement joins TRBV29-1 to TRBJ2-1; possible D gene TRBD1, 6 bases. There are 15 residues in the CDR3. With 4 bases removed from V and 5 bases from J, the gap between germline ends came to 18 bases. The germline V gene has CDR1 SQVTM and CDR2 ANQGSEA. CDR3 residues: CSVGWVDRPNNEQFF. DNA of the CDR3: TGCAGCGTTGGATGGGTCGACAGGCCCAACAATGAGCAGTTCTTC.

The chain couples TRBV5-1 to TRBJ2-3; TRBD2 aligns across 9 bases. Unmatched junction bases numbered 2, after V lost 5 bases and J lost 1 base. CDR1 and CDR2 from the germline V gene are SGHRS and YFSETQ. This CDR3 region has 14 residues. The chain's CDR3 is CASSLAGGTDTQYF. DNA for the CDR3: TGCGCCAGCAGTTTAGCGGGAGGCACAGATACGCAGTATTTT.

The CDR3 protein is CASSDLAGREFF. DNA for the CDR3: TGTGCCAGCAGTGACTTAGCGGGAAGGGAGTTCTTC. The gene calls are TRBV6-4 and TRBJ2-1, with TRBD2 identical over 8 bases. Germline CDR1 MRHNA, CDR2 SNTAGT. The CDR3 length is 12 residues. After removal of 1 base from V and 14 bases from J, the junction contained 4 bases not matched to a gene.

The V call is TRBV6-1, the J call TRBJ1-5; no clear D gene. The CDR3 consists of 15 residues. Germline lookup yields CDR1 MNHNS and CDR2 SASEGT. V gave up 3 bases and J gave up 6 bases, with 15 bases separating them. The CDR3 coding sequence is TGTGCCAGCAGTGATTCCGGAGGAGTAAGTCAGCCCCAGCATTTT. It specifies CASSDSGGVSQPQHF.

The gene calls are TRBV10-3 and TRBJ1-1, with D possibly being TRBD1 (6 bases). Between the trimmed V and J ends, which lost 3 bases and 4 bases, there was a span of 15 bases. Germline V gene lookup returns CDR1 ENHRY and CDR2 SYGVKD. This CDR3 spans 15 amino acids. CDR3 nucleotides: TGTGCCATCAGTGAACAGGGTCCCGACATCACTGAAGCTTTCTTT. It codes for CAISEQGPDITEAFF.

The chain carries TRBV7-9 and TRBJ1-2; 7 nucleotides agree with TRBD1. CDR1 is SEHNR, CDR2 FQNEAQ, per germline (reference sequence). The CDR3 has 13 residues. V dropped 5 bases and J dropped 4; count of bases not matched to a gene: 4. CDR3 loop: CASSPRDSYGYTF. The DNA of the CDR3 is TGTGCCAGCAGCCCCCGGGACAGCTATGGCTACACCTTC.

CDR3 nucleotides: TGCAGTGCTAGAACCAGCAATGAGCAGTTCTTC. Protein product: CSARTSNEQFF. The V call is TRBV20-1, the J call TRBJ2-1; the D is unclear. Germline assignment: CDR1 DFQATT and CDR2 SNEGSKA (reference sequence). V gave up 2 bases and J gave up 6 bases, with 5 bases separating them. The CDR3 is 11 amino acids.

This chain joins TRBV6-6 and TRBJ2-1; tentatively, D is TRBD1 (5 bases). The CDR3 totals 14 residues. The germline gives CDR1 MNHNY, CDR2 SVGAGI (reference sequence). Trimming cost V 8 bases and J 4 bases, with 15 bases left between them. The CDR3 DNA is TGTGCCAGCGGGGAATTACAGGCGTACAATGAGCAGTTCTTC. Residues: CASGELQAYNEQFF.

This chain connects TRBV6-1 to TRBJ2-1; D not resolved. This CDR3 comprises 12 residues. V lost 4 bases and J lost 7, with 8 bases in between. Germline assignment: CDR1 MNHNS and CDR2 SASEGT. The DNA of the CDR3 is TGTGCCAGCAGTGCCGACTCAAATGAGCAGTTCTTC. This codes for CASSADSNEQFF.

This rearrangement joins TRBV5-4 to TRBJ2-3; 10 bases match TRBD1. This CDR3 spans 16 amino acids. The V gene's germline CDR1 is SGHNT and CDR2 YYREEE (reference sequence). The V segment lost 0 bases and the J segment 4 bases; nucleotides outside the gene matches: 5. The CDR3 sequence: CASSLGDRGWSDTQYF. The CDR3 region has the DNA TGTGCCAGCAGCTTGGGGGACAGGGGTTGGTCAGATACGCAGTATTTT.

The chain employs TRBV28 and TRBJ2-7, with 8 bases aligning to TRBD1. The V gene's germline CDR1 is MDHEN and CDR2 SYDVKM. The CDR3 contains 14 residues. V lost 6 bases and J lost 3; bases outside the gene matches: 7. CDR3 DNA: TGTGCCAGCAGCATCGACAGGGGTAACTACGAGCAGTACTTC. Translation: CASSIDRGNYEQYF.

This clone has a handful of counts. The chain links TRBV5-1 to TRBJ1-1; TRBD1 aligns across 7 bases. Germline V gene data show CDR1 as SGHRS and CDR2 as YFSETQ. V shed 2 bases and J 5 bases; nucleotides not matched to a gene: 3. This CDR3 has 13 amino acids. The CDR3 sequence: CASSLGTETEAFF. CDR3 coding DNA: TGCGCCAGCAGCTTAGGGACAGAAACTGAAGCTTTCTTT.

This clone was seen just once. V and J are TRBV18 and TRBJ1-5, with TRBD1 as a possible D gene (5 bases). The CDR3 spans 13 residues. Germline lookup yields CDR1 KGHSH and CDR2 LQKENI. Deletions cut 5 bases from V and 5 bases from J, with 10 bases between. CDR3 in amino acids: CASSISRDQPQHF. The DNA for the CDR3 is TGTGCCAGCTCAATAAGCAGGGATCAGCCCCAGCATTTT.

The chain employs TRBV7-2 and TRBJ2-7, with TRBD2 matching 7 bases. This CDR3 has 13 amino acids. Germline CDR1 is SGHTA and CDR2 is FQGNSA. The ends lost 7 bases at V and 6 bases at J; junction bases unmatched: 9. CDR3 in DNA: TGTGCCAGCACCTGGGGGAGGGGACCCGAGCAGTACTTC. It translates to CASTWGRGPEQYF.

V and J are TRBV10-1 and TRBJ2-1; maybe TRBD2 (6 bases). Germline V lookup: CDR1 WNHNN, CDR2 SYGVQD (reference sequence). V lost 2 bases to trimming and J lost 12 bases, with 11 bases between them. The CDR3 spans 12 residues. The CDR3: CASSETSRGQFF. The CDR3 coding sequence is TGCGCCAGCAGTGAGACTAGCCGCGGGCAGTTCTTC.

This clone was detected a few times. V usage is TRBV27 and J usage is TRBJ2-1; 10 bases align to TRBD2. Unmatched junction bases numbered 6, after V lost 8 bases and J lost 5 bases. The CDR3 is made up of 14 amino acids. The germline V gene has CDR1 MNHEY and CDR2 SMNVEV (reference sequence). The CDR3 DNA reads as TGTGCCAGCCTCGGACTAGCGGAAAACAATGAGCAGTTCTTC. As protein: CASLGLAENNEQFF.

This rearrangement joins TRBV7-6 to TRBJ1-3; possibly TRBD1 for D (5 bases). The CDR3 totals 17 residues. CDR1 and CDR2 (germline): SGHVS, FNYEAQ. V lost 1 base and J 3 bases, leaving 16 bases between the germline ends. CDR3 sequence (DNA): TGTGCCAGCAGCTTAGAGGGGCTGGGCCTTCGTGGAAACACCATATATTTT. This codes for CASSLEGLGLRGNTIYF.

V is TRBV5-1 and J is TRBJ1-3; D unresolved. Per the germline V gene, CDR1 is SGHRS and CDR2 is YFSETQ. This CDR3 is built from 16 residues. The V end lost 1 base, the J end lost 1 base, and 12 bases lay between the germline ends. DNA of the CDR3: TGCGCCAGCAGCTTGTCGGGGAGATTATCTGGAAACACCATATATTTT. This sequence encodes CASSLSGRLSGNTIYF.

The rearrangement joins TRBV11-2 to TRBJ1-1, with D possibly matching TRBD1 (5 bases). Trimming cost V 0 bases and J 0 bases, with 11 bases left between them. Germline V gene lookup returns CDR1 SGHAT and CDR2 FQNNGV. The CDR3 has 16 amino acids. CDR3 in amino acids: CASSLEGGQLNTEAFF. The CDR3 DNA reads TGTGCCAGCAGCTTAGAGGGGGGTCAGTTGAACACTGAAGCTTTCTTT.

The chain combines TRBV7-6 with TRBJ2-5; the D gene is possibly TRBD1 (5 bases). This CDR3 spans 18 amino acids. V lost 0 bases to trimming and J lost 3 bases, with 20 bases between them. In germline, CDR1 is SGHVS, CDR2 FNYEAQ. DNA of the CDR3: TGTGCCAGCAGCTTAGCAATCAGGCAGGGTGTGACAAAAGAGACCCAGTACTTC. Translating gives CASSLAIRQGVTKETQYF. Full variable domain (outside the CDR3, taken from reference TRBV7-6 and TRBJ2-5): GAGVSQSPRYKVTKRGQDVALRCDPISGHVSLYWYRQALGQGPEFLTYFNYEAQQDKSGLPNDRFSAERPEGSISTLTIQRTEQRDSAMYRCASSLAIRQGVTKETQYFGPGTRLLVL.